These T cell receptor beta chains were read from a single sample in a study of T cell changes during pregnancy in multiple sclerosis. Sequencing used immunoSEQ multiplex PCR; TCRdb keeps in-frame clones, though not all of them. The sample records approximately 25,000 clones, around 89% being singletons. This material consisted of CD4+ T cells from peripheral blood mononuclear cells, taken in the first trimester of pregnancy. Receptors were obtained from a female donor in good health, enrolled as a control in a pregnancy study. CDR3s include the opening cysteine and the closing phenylalanine or tryptophan. D genes are given only for firm matches.

CDR3aa,CDR3nt,v_gene,d_gene,j_gene
CASSLTGGNTEAFF,TGTGCCAGCAGCTTAACGGGGGGGAACACTGAAGCTTTCTTT,TRBV7-3,NA,TRBJ1-1
CASSLGTGLYNEQFF,TGTGCCAGCAGCTTAGGAACAGGGTTATACAATGAGCAGTTCTTC,TRBV11-3,NA,TRBJ2-1
CASSFRGRWTEAFF,TGTGCCAGCAGCTTCAGGGGGCGGTGGACTGAAGCTTTCTTT,TRBV11-1,TRBD1,TRBJ1-1
CASSPDRSSYNEQFF,TGTGCCAGTAGTCCCGACAGGAGCTCCTACAATGAGCAGTTCTTC,TRBV19,NA,TRBJ2-1
CASSPRLAGGPGQFF,TGTGCCAGCAGCCCCCGACTAGCGGGGGGGCCAGGGCAGTTCTTC,TRBV7-8,TRBD2,TRBJ2-1
CVSSVTSGRNTIYF,TGTGTCAGCAGTGTCACGTCAGGGAGAAACACCATATATTTT,TRBV2,NA,TRBJ1-3
CASRATGADTQYF,TGTGCCAGCAGAGCGACAGGGGCAGATACGCAGTATTTT,TRBV9,TRBD1,TRBJ2-3
CASSQGQGSSGYTF,TGTGCCAGTAGTCAGGGACAGGGTTCCTCCGGCTACACCTTC,TRBV6-5,TRBD1,TRBJ1-2
CASSLGPQGYEQYF,TGTGCCAGCAGCTTAGGTCCACAGGGCTACGAGCAGTACTTC,TRBV13,NA,TRBJ2-7
CASSPVGTGAEKLFF,TGTGCCAGCAGCCCCGTCGGGACAGGGGCCGAAAAACTGTTTTTT,TRBV5-8,TRBD1,TRBJ1-4